This entry describes one T cell receptor (beta chain). Some clones are missing from TCRdb's copy, which holds only in-frame ones; the method was immunoSEQ multiplex PCR. The sample contains under 2,000,000 clones, around 96% of which appear only once. Trimming removed 11 bases at V and 6 bases at J, with 18 bases between. The CDR3 covers 13 residues. In germline, CDR1 is MNHNS, CDR2 SASEGT. Cells designated naive CD8 were CD45RO-negative and were positively selected for CCR7, with terminally differentiated effector memory CD45RA+ cells excluded. These data belong to a study of shared clonotypes between healthy human individuals.

Sample: naive CD8+ T cells sorted from blood. This rearrangement joins TRBV6-1 to TRBJ2-3; D not certain. This clonotype was sampled from a man aged 18 to 29 in good health. CDR3 DNA sequence: TGTGCCGTCAGGCCGACTCATGTTGATACGCAGTATTTT. It is translated as CAVRPTHVDTQYF.